In this sample, the clone carrying this T cell receptor beta chain turned up once. Its specificity is unknown. Collection occurred without any documented infections or immune events in donors. This sample is part of a study of identifying expanded T cells in peripheral blood. Produced via immunoSEQ multiplex PCR; TCRdb's table is partial and in-frame only. The table records around 100,000 clones, around 90% of them present only once. Trimming removed 6 bases from V and 5 bases from J; junction bases left unmatched: 10. Per the germline V gene, CDR1 is SGHAT and CDR2 is FQNNGV. CDR3 length: 15 amino acids. The study, taken as a whole, reports: Clone count variance between roughly two-week samples rose with total template count. About 1.2 clones differed between technical replicates, versus approximately 17 and 20 over time.

This receptor was taken from a person aged 18 to 70 in good health. The chain employs TRBV11-2 and TRBJ2-3; TRBD2 matches 8 bases. Sequencing used blood. In nucleotides, the CDR3 is TGTGCCAGCAGAAAAAGAGGTCTAGCGGGAGATACGCAGTATTTT. It codes for CASRKRGLAGDTQYF.